This TCR beta chain was retrieved from a study of shared clonotypes between healthy human individuals. The study's findings and limits: Among non-shared clonotypes, generation probabilities were lower than among those shared by all four donors.

A word on this clone: Its antigen is not identified.

Deletions cut 0 bases from V and 4 bases from J, with 9 bases between. The CDR3 has 14 amino acids. The V gene's germline CDR1 is MNHEY and CDR2 SVGAGI. Clones were sequenced by immunoSEQ multiplex PCR, and TCRdb holds only the in-frame ones, with some missing. This sample has millions of clones, with 85% to 95% found just once. Sequenced: naive CD4+ T cells sorted from blood. As for subset: CD45RA+ positively selected. This clonotype was sampled from a man between 18 and 29 years old in good health. The chain combines TRBV6-5 with TRBJ1-1; D is uncertain. The CDR3 sequence: CASSYSIAATEAFF. The CDR3 nucleotides are TGTGCCAGCAGTTACTCGATCGCCGCCACTGAAGCTTTCTTT.